The present T cell receptor beta chain was sequenced within a study of blood T cell repertoires in COVID-19. Study at large: COVID-19 samples, acute and convalescent, were from the United States, Italy and Spain. In each case, the material was cDNA or gDNA derived from T cells, B-cell-depleted T cells, or PBMCs.

V shed 6 bases and J shed 4 bases, with 12 bases lying between them. The CDR3 totals 14 residues. Germline assignment: CDR1 MNHEY and CDR2 SVGEGT. Original handling: Reference gene primer amplification gave nucleated cell count estimates. Sequencing was performed with immunoSEQ multiplex PCR; in TCRdb, only in-frame clones are kept and a portion is missing. From that table come the V and J calls and clone size; the DNA was used to work out D and trimming. The table has roughly 78,000 clones, 80% seen once. The sequence came from a man in his forties or fifties with COVID-19, enrolled during active disease. Source material: peripheral blood. The rearrangement joins TRBV6-2 or TRBV6-3 to TRBJ2-2, with a tentative D call TRBD1 (5 bases). CDR3 residues: CASRPDSLTGELFF. The CDR3 region has the DNA TGTGCCAGCAGACCTGACAGTCTCACCGGGGAGCTGTTTTTT.